Only a few counts were recorded for the clone carrying this T cell receptor beta chain. PCR was performed a second time for roughly 7 to 12 cycles using a sample-barcoded 5' primer and a J-beta primer mix. TCRdb reprocessed the 5' RACE reads with MiXCR, giving one entry per CDR3 protein. The sample records nearly 800,000 distinct CDR3 sequences, roughly 25% being singletons. Trimming stripped 6 bases from V and 0 bases from J, with 12 bases between. The CDR3 is 15 residues long. CDR1 and CDR2 from the germline V gene are MDHEN and SYDVKM. The data were taken from a study of blood T cells in healthy people across ages. In addition, the sample was reused for a study of T cells of mothers and their children.

This chain links TRBV28 with TRBJ1-5; unclear D gene. The source of this sequence is a boy between 10 and 17 years old in good health. The source material was blood. The CDR3 DNA follows: TGTGCCAGCAGAGCACAAGAATATAGCAATCAGCCCCAGCATTTT. It translates to CASRAQEYSNQPQHF.